This entry concerns a single TCR beta chain. Its antigen is currently not known. No base qualities exist here, and no much larger clone lies one base off it. The V and J ends are trimmed by 7 bases and 5 bases, leaving 13 bases between them. CDR3 length: 13 amino acids, cysteine to phenylalanine. The entry retains the CDR3 DNA only, 39 bases that are in frame from base 1. The germline V gene provides CDR1 MNHEY and CDR2 SVGEGT. A constant-region primer and ProtoScript II reverse transcriptase were used to reverse-transcribe TCRbeta-specific cDNA from 500 ng total RNA. Construction of the TCRbeta libraries relied on three nested rounds of multiplex PCR, following a slightly modified ARM-PCR procedure. Each of the first two PCR rounds ran for roughly 11 cycles and used multiplex TRBV1-TRBV30 forward primers together with a Cbeta reverse primer. Sample barcodes and Illumina adapters were attached in a final 25-cycle PCR using Deep VentR polymerase. Before sequencing, amplicons of 200-500 bp were gel-purified using a QIAquick gel extraction kit. An Illumina HiSeq 2500 was used to sequence the TCRbeta amplicons, generating 250-bp paired-end reads. Regarding the original processing steps: Quality trimming of reads was performed with Trimmomatic v0.33, and paired reads were merged with FLASH v1.2.11 so that full CDR3 sequences could be recovered. V, D and J germline segments were assigned to the rearranged TCRbeta sequences by MiGEC v1.2.1b. Clonotype statistics, along with Shannon-Wiener diversity indices, were calculated using VDJtools v1.0.0. To cut down on sampling bias, every analysis after diversity analysis relied on just the 250 most abundant clonotypes from each sample. Using fastp trimming at Q25 and MiXCR clonotype assembly, TCRdb reanalyzed the public sequencing data and kept in-frame beta chains. Each CDR3 protein appears once, grouped with its most common genes and DNA. It is TCRdb's table, rather than the study itself, that gives the V and J calls and clone size. The sample has 150,000 to 200,000 distinct CDR3 sequences on record, roughly 60% of them singletons. The biggest ten clones account for less than 75% of the sample.

This entry belongs to a study of tumor-infiltrating lymphocytes in primary liver carcinoma (dated 2017 in TCRdb). Study-wide context: Surgical resection was performed in China between November 2015 and early 2016 on five or six patients with histopathologically diagnosed primary liver carcinoma. Hepatocellular carcinoma (four) or combined HCC and intrahepatic cholangiocarcinoma (one) was present in the five patients, who were three men and two women aged 30 to 69 years. The tumors of the five patients were staged as T1-T3 N0M0, with maximum diameters ranging from about 4.2 to 10 cm. Each sample produced about 3.5 to 8 million productive TCRbeta reads, and read depth showed no significant difference between tissue types. The study combined TCRbeta repertoire sequencing, expression microarrays and whole-exome sequencing across five regions of each liver tumor, with adjacent normal tissue and blood. A total of 35 specimens from 5 patients went through TCRbeta repertoire sequencing, namely 25 tumor regions, 5 adjacent noncancerous liver tissues and 5 peripheral blood samples. Reproducibility between technical replicate repertoires was high, with correlation coefficients above 0.98 and mean shared-clone rates roughly 0.87. The research as a whole found: A significantly larger repertoire fraction was made up by the top 250 clones in tumors than in blood (p = 0.039). With just a few patients in the study, the authors point out that the findings should be validated in a larger study. Bulk unsorted samples precluded comparing CD4+ and CD8+ T cell repertoires. Because only the TCR beta chain was sequenced and unpaired alpha chains were not captured, true repertoire diversity is likely underestimated. Consistent with antigen-driven expansion, pairs of tumor regions showed higher repertoire overlap (mean roughly 35%) than either tumor-adjacent pairs (around 17%) or tumor-blood pairs (approximately 14%).

Blood RNA was extracted from unsorted whole blood using TRIzol reagent, and germline DNA was obtained with the DNeasy Blood & Tissue kit. Patients had chronic HBV infection and were treatment-naive at sampling. Roughly 3.9 milliliters of peripheral blood were collected into K2EDTA tubes before surgery. The chain is made from TRBV6-2 or TRBV6-3 and TRBJ2-3; no D gene call is confident. This TCR was sampled from a man aged 40-55 years with primary liver carcinoma and hepatitis B virus infection. Specimen: peripheral blood. The sequenced DNA is TGTGCCAGCACGGACCCCCCAAAAGATACGCAGTATTTT. Translated, it gives CASTDPPKDTQYF.